These 7 T cell receptor beta chains originate from one sample sequenced in a study of tumor-infiltrating lymphocytes in primary liver carcinoma. From 450 to 600 ng total RNA, TCR beta cDNA was generated with a primer in the constant region. Three rounds of nested multiplex PCR with slightly modified ARM-PCR produced TCR beta libraries. Two initial PCR rounds of roughly 10 cycles each paired TRBV1-TRBV30 forward primers with a C-beta reverse primer. TCRdb redid the calling of the multiplex PCR reads with MiXCR, one entry per CDR3 protein. The table records fewer than 400,000 distinct CDR3 sequences, approximately 65% of them present only once. Germline DNA was also extracted, with blood RNA taken from unsorted whole blood. Sequencing was performed on peripheral blood. The receptors were sampled from a man aged 35 to 55 with primary liver carcinoma and hepatitis B virus infection.

The sample holds a few counts of this clonotype. The chain is built from TRBV28 and TRBJ2-7; TRBD2 is a possible D gene (5 bases). Germline V gene sequence: CDR1 MDHEN, CDR2 SYDVKM. The germline V and J ends were trimmed by 2 bases and 1 base, with 15 bases remaining between them. The CDR3 runs to 16 residues. The CDR3 sequence is CASSLGPGSTSYEQYF. Here the CDR3 DNA reads TGTGCCAGCAGTTTAGGGCCGGGATCTACATCCTACGAGCAGTACTTC. Full variable domain (rest looked up from reference TRBV28 and TRBJ2-7): DVKVTQSSRYLVKRTGEKVFLECVQDMDHENMFWYRQDPGLGLRLIYFSYDVKMKEKGDIPEGYSVSREKKERFSLILESASTNQTSMYLCASSLGPGSTSYEQYFGPGTRLTVT.

As concerns this clonotype: A much larger clone sits a single nucleotide away, making a read error possible. This chain uses TRBV4-1 with TRBJ2-7; D is possibly TRBD1 (6 bases). Trimming removed 4 bases from V and 5 bases from J, with 12 bases in between. This CDR3 spans 13 amino acids. Germline loops: CDR1 MGHRA, CDR2 YSYEKL. The CDR3 here is CASSLTGSNEQYF. The DNA for the CDR3 is TGCGCCAGCAGCCTTACAGGGTCTAACGAGCAGTACTTC.

In its sample, this clonotype was seen a few times. V is TRBV5-1 and J is TRBJ2-3, with a weak D call TRBD1 (5 bases). Germline V CDR1 and CDR2: SGHRS, YFSETQ. The CDR3 has 16 amino acids. V lost 0 bases and J 4 bases, leaving 15 bases between the germline ends. In DNA form, the CDR3 reads TGCGCCAGCAGCTTGGGGGGCCATCCAAGCGCAGATACGCAGTATTTT. Its translation: CASSLGGHPSADTQYF. The full variable domain, its missing parts supplied by reference TRBV5-1 and TRBJ2-3, is KAGVTQTPRYLIKTRGQQVTLSCSPISGHRSVSWYQQTPGQGLQFLFEYFSETQRNKGNFPGRFSGRQFSNSRSEMNVSTLELGDSALYLCASSLGGHPSADTQYFGPGTRLTVL.

Comments on this clonotype: A read error may be the cause here, since a much bigger clone is one base away. Because the CDR3 is missing its conserved closing phenylalanine or tryptophan, this is likely a read error. The chain joins TRBV11-1 to TRBJ1-4; a weak D match, TRBD1 (6 bases). From germline, CDR1 is SGHAT and CDR2 FQDESV (reference sequence). The CDR3 length is 13 residues. CDR3 loop: CASSEQGYEILFS. The CDR3 bases are TGTGCCAGCAGCGAACAGGGTTACGAAATACTGTTTTCT.

A word on this clonotype: Possible read error: a much larger clone is one base away. J is TRBJ2-1 and V is TRBV4-1, with a tentative D call TRBD2 (6 bases). The CDR3 has 17 amino acids. Per germline, CDR1 MGHRA and CDR2 YSYEKL. The CDR3 coding sequence is TGCGCCAGCAGCGAAGGCGCCGGGACTCAGGTGTCGGATGAGCAGCTCTTC. The encoded protein is CASSEGAGTQVSDEQLF.

In the case of this clonotype: The junction does not match germline at one end; this may be a read error. This chain connects TRBV11-2 to TRBJ2-3, with 7 bases lining up with TRBD2. The germline V gene has CDR1 SGHAT and CDR2 FQNNGV. This CDR3 contains 17 residues. CDR3 sequence (DNA): TGTGTCAGCACCGACCTGGTTTCTGGCGGGAGCTCAGATACGCAGTATTTT. Protein sequence: CVSTDLVSGGSSDTQYF.

The chain has TRBV6-2 or TRBV6-3 and TRBJ1-5, with TRBD1 identical over 11 bases. The length of the CDR3 is 15 residues. V lost 5 bases to trimming and J lost 7 bases; unmatched junction nucleotides: 7. Germline lookup yields CDR1 MNHEY and CDR2 SVGEGT. The CDR3 sequence: CASSRVGQGDQPQHF. CDR3 DNA sequence: TGTGCCAGCAGTCGAGTGGGACAGGGGGACCAGCCCCAGCATTTT.